Shown below are 4 T cell receptor beta chains from a single sample sequenced in a study of blood T cell repertoires in COVID-19. Generated by immunoSEQ multiplex PCR, the TCRdb table keeps only in-frame clones and is missing some. The sample includes roughly 200,000 clones, about 85% seen only once; the top ten take 6.2%. Sequenced material: PBMCs or T cells enriched from blood (not recorded which). The receptors originated from a man in his forties who had recovered from COVID-19.

This clone was seen a handful of times. The chain links TRBV30 to TRBJ1-2, with D possibly matching TRBD1 (5 bases). CDR3 length: 14 residues. V lost 4 bases and J 6 bases, leaving 18 bases between the germline ends. Germline assignment: CDR1 GTSNPN and CDR2 SVGIG (reference sequence). The chain's CDR3 is CAWKFGGGKNGYTF. The CDR3 nucleotides are TGTGCCTGGAAGTTCGGGGGTGGGAAGAATGGCTACACCTTC.

The V gene is TRBV27, the J gene TRBJ2-1; D may be TRBD2 (5 bases). This CDR3 has 13 amino acids. V was clipped by 2 bases and J by 7 bases, with 9 bases between them. The germline V gene has CDR1 MNHEY and CDR2 SMNVEV (reference sequence). The CDR3 region has the DNA TGTGCCAGCAGTTTAGGAGGTTGGAATGAGCAGTTCTTC. Its protein product is CASSLGGWNEQFF.

The chain combines TRBV14 with TRBJ2-3, with 12 nucleotides matching TRBD2. This CDR3 region has 18 residues. The V gene's germline CDR1 is SGHDN and CDR2 FVKESK. The V gene end was trimmed by 6 bases and the J gene end by 1 base; junction bases not matched to a gene: 11. The CDR3 DNA reads as TGTGCCAGCAGACCATCAGGACTAGCGGGACCAGGCACAGATACGCAGTATTTT. This codes for CASRPSGLAGPGTDTQYF. Variable domain in full (rest from reference TRBV14 and TRBJ2-3): EAGVTQFPSHSVIEKGQTVTLRCDPISGHDNLYWYRRVMGKEIKFLLHFVKESKQDESGMPNNRFLAERTGGTYSTLKVQPAELEDSGVYFCASRPSGLAGPGTDTQYFGPGTRLTVL.

This rearrangement joins TRBV29-1 to TRBJ2-3; 9 bases match TRBD2. The CDR3 is 17 amino acids. J gave up 0 bases and V 1 base, and 8 bases lay outside the gene matches. Germline V gene lookup returns CDR1 SQVTM and CDR2 ANQGSEA. The CDR3, as DNA: TGCAGCGTTGAAGGCCCGCCTCTAGCGGGAAGCACAGATACGCAGTATTTT. Amino acids: CSVEGPPLAGSTDTQYF.